This T cell receptor (beta chain) derives from a study of T cells after yellow fever vaccination. Background on the study: SMART-Seq v4 Ultra Low Input prepared the low-cell-number fractions. Broader study findings: Few clonotypes appeared in both CD4 and CD8 compartments. Secondary responses were weaker yet peaked faster, day 5 versus 15. The study noted that FACS-sorted repertoires could contain abundant clonotypes contaminating from the bulk population.

Trimming pared 3 bases from V and 9 bases from J, leaving 17 bases between. Looked up from germline, CDR1 is SQVTM and CDR2 is ANQGSEA. This CDR3 has 13 residues. In TCRdb, the 5' RACE reads were re-called with MiXCR into one record per CDR3 protein. Of 500,000 to 650,000 distinct CDR3 sequences in the sample, 10% to 15% were seen once. Points on this clonotype: The antigen is not known. A single base separates this from a much larger clone, so it may be a read error.

This TCR was sampled from a young man who received the YFV17D yellow fever vaccine. The rearrangement links TRBV29-1 to TRBJ2-5; D unresolved. Sequenced here: PBMCs, sampled on the day of the yellow fever booster vaccination. The CDR3 protein is CSVDLGLIEAQYF. The CDR3 nucleotides read TGCAGCGTTGATTTAGGGTTAATCGAGGCCCAGTACTTC.